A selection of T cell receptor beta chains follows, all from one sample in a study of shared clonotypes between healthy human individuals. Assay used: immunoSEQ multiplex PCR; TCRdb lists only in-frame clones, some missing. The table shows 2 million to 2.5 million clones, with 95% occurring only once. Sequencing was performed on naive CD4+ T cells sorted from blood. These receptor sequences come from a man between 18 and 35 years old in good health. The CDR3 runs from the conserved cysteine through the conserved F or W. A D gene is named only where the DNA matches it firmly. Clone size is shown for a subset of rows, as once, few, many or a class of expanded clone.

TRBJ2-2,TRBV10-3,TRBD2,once,CAIRPGVAGGGNTGELFF,TGTGCCATCAGACCCGGGGTAGCGGGAGGAGGTAACACCGGGGAGCTGTTTTTT
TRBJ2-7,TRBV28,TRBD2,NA,CASKRSGGFREQYF,TGTGCCAGCAAGAGAAGCGGGGGATTTCGGGAGCAGTACTTC
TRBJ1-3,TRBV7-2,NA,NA,CASSSPPGTIYF,TGTGCCAGCAGCTCTCCCCCGGGGACCATATATTTT
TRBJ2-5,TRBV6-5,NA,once,CASSYSGTQYF,TGTGCCAGCAGTTACTCGGGTACCCAGTACTTC
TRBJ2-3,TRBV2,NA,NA,CASRGTSGAQYF,TGTGCCAGCAGGGGGACTTCCGGAGCGCAGTATTTT
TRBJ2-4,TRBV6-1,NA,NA,CASSRVAKNIQYF,TGTGCCAGCAGCAGGGTCGCCAAAAACATTCAGTACTTC
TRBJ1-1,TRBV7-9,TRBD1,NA,CASSSGQTITMNTEAFF,TGTGCCAGCAGCTCGGGACAGACAATTACCATGAACACTGAAGCTTTCTTT
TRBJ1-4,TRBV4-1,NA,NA,CASSQDPPRGNEKLFF,TGCGCCAGCAGCCAAGACCCCCCCAGGGGTAATGAAAAACTGTTTTTT
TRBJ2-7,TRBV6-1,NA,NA,CASSEAAGSPGEQYF,TGTGCCAGCAGTGAAGCGGCGGGGTCCCCCGGCGAGCAGTACTTC
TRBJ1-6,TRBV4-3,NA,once,CASSQLDRYSPLHF,TGCGCCAGCAGCCAACTCGATCGTTATTCACCCCTCCACTTT
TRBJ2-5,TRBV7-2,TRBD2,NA,CASSLGIAGRQETQYF,TGTGCCAGCAGCTTAGGGATAGCGGGGCGCCAAGAGACCCAGTACTTC
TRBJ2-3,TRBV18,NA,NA,CASSPPPTDTQYF,TGTGCCAGCTCACCACCCCCCACAGATACGCAGTATTTT
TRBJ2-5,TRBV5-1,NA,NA,CASSSVSTETQYF,TGCGCCAGCAGTTCTGTCTCAACAGAGACCCAGTACTTC
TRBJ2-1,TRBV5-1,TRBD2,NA,CASSLGTSGINEQFF,TGCGCCAGCAGCCTAGGGACTAGCGGGATAAATGAGCAGTTCTTC
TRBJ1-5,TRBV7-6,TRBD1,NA,CASSLRGPQPQHF,TGTGCCAGCAGCTTGAGGGGGCCCCAGCCCCAGCATTTT
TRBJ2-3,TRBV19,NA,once,CASSEQTGTDTQYF,TGTGCCAGTAGCGAACAGACGGGCACAGATACGCAGTATTTT
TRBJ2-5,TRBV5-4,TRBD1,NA,CATSATGSETQYF,TGTGCCACCTCTGCGACAGGGTCAGAGACCCAGTACTTC
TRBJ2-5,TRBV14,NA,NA,CASSQDQGPWKTQYF,TGTGCCAGCAGCCAAGATCAGGGCCCATGGAAGACCCAGTACTTC
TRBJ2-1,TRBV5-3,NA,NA,CARTRPYNEQFF,TGTGCCAGAACAAGGCCCTACAATGAGCAGTTCTTC
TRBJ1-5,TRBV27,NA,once,CASSSGSPQPQHF,TGTGCCAGCAGTTCGGGGAGCCCTCAGCCCCAGCATTTT
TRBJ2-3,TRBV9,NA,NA,CASSARASGSTDTQYF,TGTGCCAGCAGCGCGAGGGCCAGCGGCAGCACAGATACGCAGTATTTT
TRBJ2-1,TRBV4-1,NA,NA,CASSQDNRAGDEQFF,TGCGCCAGCAGCCAAGACAACAGGGCTGGAGATGAGCAGTTCTTC
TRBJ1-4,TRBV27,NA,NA,CASGTNRVGNEKLFF,TGTGCCAGCGGTACCAACAGGGTGGGAAACGAAAAACTGTTTTTT
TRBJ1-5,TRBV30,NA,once,CAWSRSSSNQPQHF,TGTGCCTGGAGTAGGTCATCTAGCAATCAGCCCCAGCATTTT
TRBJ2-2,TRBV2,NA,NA,CASTSRPNTGELFF,TGTGCCAGCACCTCACGGCCGAACACCGGGGAGCTGTTTTTT
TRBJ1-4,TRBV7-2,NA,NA,CASSSAREGGEKLFF,TGTGCCAGCAGCTCAGCCCGGGAAGGTGGGGAAAAACTGTTTTTT
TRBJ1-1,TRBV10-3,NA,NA,CATRQNTEAFF,TGTGCCACCCGACAGAACACTGAAGCTTTCTTT
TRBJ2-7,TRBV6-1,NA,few,CASPSSGHEQYF,TGTGCCTCACCCTCGTCTGGACACGAGCAGTACTTC
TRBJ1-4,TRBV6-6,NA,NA,CASIPVGAGMGEKLFF,TGTGCCAGCATTCCGGTGGGGGCCGGGATGGGTGAAAAACTGTTTTTT
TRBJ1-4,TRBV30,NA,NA,CAWTVQGANEKLFF,TGTGCCTGGACGGTACAGGGTGCTAATGAAAAACTGTTTTTT
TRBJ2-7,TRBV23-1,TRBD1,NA,CASSRPGQGGSYEQYF,TGCGCCAGCAGTCGACCGGGACAGGGGGGTTCCTACGAGCAGTACTTC
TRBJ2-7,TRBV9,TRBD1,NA,CASSVEAGGSYEQYF,TGTGCCAGCAGCGTAGAGGCAGGGGGCTCCTACGAGCAGTACTTC
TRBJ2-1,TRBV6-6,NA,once,CASSQDPRGQFF,TGTGCCAGCAGCCAAGACCCACGGGGGCAGTTCTTC
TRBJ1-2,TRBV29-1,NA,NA,CSVDALATGSPSGF,TGCAGCGTTGACGCACTAGCGACAGGATCTCCCTCCGGATTC
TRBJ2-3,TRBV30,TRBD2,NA,CAFGTSGGTQYF,TGTGCCTTCGGGACTAGCGGGGGAACGCAGTATTTT
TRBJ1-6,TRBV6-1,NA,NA,CASSEIRLLGMSLHF,TGTGCCAGCAGTGAAATCCGCCTTCTTGGGATGTCCCTCCACTTT
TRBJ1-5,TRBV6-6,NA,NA,CASSYLNQPQHF,TGTGCCAGCAGTTACCTGAATCAGCCCCAGCATTTT
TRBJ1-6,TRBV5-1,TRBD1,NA,CASSLEGGSPLHF,TGCGCCAGCAGCTTGGAAGGGGGCTCACCCCTCCACTTT
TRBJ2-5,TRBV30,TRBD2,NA,CAWSGGTSGLSQYF,TGTGCCTGGAGTGGAGGGACTAGCGGGTTGTCCCAGTACTTC
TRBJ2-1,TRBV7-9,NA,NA,CASSLDGQYYNEQFF,TGTGCCAGCAGCTTAGACGGGCAGTACTACAATGAGCAGTTCTTC
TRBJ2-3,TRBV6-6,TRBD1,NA,CASIVPGQGSTDTQYF,TGTGCCAGCATTGTACCGGGACAGGGTAGCACAGATACGCAGTATTTT
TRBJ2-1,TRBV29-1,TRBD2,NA,CSVAPRLAKASYNEQFF,TGCAGCGTCGCTCCCAGACTAGCGAAAGCCTCCTACAATGAGCAGTTCTTC
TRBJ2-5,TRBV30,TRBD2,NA,CAWSGGLAGGETQYF,TGTGCCTGGAGTGGGGGTCTAGCGGGAGGAGAGACCCAGTACTTC
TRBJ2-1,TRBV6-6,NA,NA,CASSYSMGVRRNEQFF,TGTGCCAGCAGTTACTCGATGGGTGTGCGGCGGAATGAGCAGTTCTTC
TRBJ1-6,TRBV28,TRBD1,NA,CASSLFPGQNNSPLHF,TGTGCCAGCAGTTTATTCCCGGGACAGAATAATTCACCCCTCCACTTT
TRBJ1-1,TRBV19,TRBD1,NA,CASSPLDRDTEAFF,TGTGCCAGTAGTCCGTTGGACAGGGACACTGAAGCTTTCTTT
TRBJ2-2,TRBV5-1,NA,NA,CASSMYSGADTGELFF,TGCGCCAGCAGCATGTATTCAGGGGCGGACACCGGGGAGCTGTTTTTT
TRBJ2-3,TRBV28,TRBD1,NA,CASSSRDRVSTQYF,TGTGCCAGCAGTTCAAGGGACAGGGTGTCTACGCAGTATTTT
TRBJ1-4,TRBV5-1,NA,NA,CASSLALSRATNEKLFF,TGCGCCAGCAGCTTGGCCCTATCCAGGGCGACTAATGAAAAACTGTTTTTT
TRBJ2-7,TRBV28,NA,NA,CATLGTYEQYF,TGTGCCACCCTCGGGACCTACGAGCAGTACTTC
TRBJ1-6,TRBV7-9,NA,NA,CASSRGVGNSYNSPLHF,TGTGCCAGCAGCCGTGGGGTGGGAAACTCCTATAATTCACCCCTCCACTTT
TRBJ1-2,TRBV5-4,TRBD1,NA,CASSPRDRGRLNGYTF,TGTGCCAGCAGCCCACGGGACAGGGGGCGCCTAAATGGCTACACCTTC
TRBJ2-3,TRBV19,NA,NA,CASSIGQKPSTDTQYF,TGTGCCAGTAGTATCGGACAGAAACCTAGCACAGATACGCAGTATTTT
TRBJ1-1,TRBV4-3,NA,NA,CASSQGSNIAFF,TGCGCCAGCAGCCAAGGATCGAACATAGCTTTCTTT
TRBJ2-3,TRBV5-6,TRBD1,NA,CASSPDRGYTDTQYF,TGTGCCAGCAGCCCGGACAGGGGGTACACAGATACGCAGTATTTT